This is a list of T cell receptor beta chains from one sample in a study of regulatory T cells in long-lasting Graves disease. One entry per CDR3 protein, called by TCRdb with MiXCR from the multiplex PCR reads. Of about 430,000 distinct CDR3 sequences listed, 21% were seen once; the top ten hold more than 13%. The sample consisted of peripheral blood mononuclear cells (PBMCs), taken when the disease was refractory, from a patient treated with antithyroid drugs. The receptors were gathered from a female donor with Graves disease. Both conserved end residues are trimmed from each CDR3. Each record gives: CDR3 length, V gene, CDR3 protein.

CDR3 length: 11; V gene: TRBV28; CDR3 protein: ASSLLGLETQY
CDR3 length: 11; V gene: TRBV30; CDR3 protein: AWSQNRADAEY
CDR3 length: 12; V gene: TRBV12-3/TRBV12-4; CDR3 protein: ASSFGRDSYEQY
CDR3 length: 11; V gene: TRBV7-9; CDR3 protein: ASSIDSPTEAF
CDR3 length: 13; V gene: TRBV7-2; CDR3 protein: ASSRNRGHNSPLH
CDR3 length: 13; V gene: TRBV24-1; CDR3 protein: ATSDRGTGEETQY
CDR3 length: 12; V gene: TRBV18; CDR3 protein: ASSPSQGSQPQH
CDR3 length: 12; V gene: TRBV27; CDR3 protein: ASSSVGGASPLH
CDR3 length: 15; V gene: TRBV11-2; CDR3 protein: ASSSGLADPIGDTQY
CDR3 length: 15; V gene: TRBV18; CDR3 protein: ASSPMYAADNTGELF
CDR3 length: 11; V gene: TRBV18; CDR3 protein: ASSQGQGTEAF
CDR3 length: 11; V gene: TRBV2; CDR3 protein: ASTRGTVYEQY
CDR3 length: 13; V gene: TRBV4-1; CDR3 protein: ASSQVGTSGYEQY
CDR3 length: 12; V gene: TRBV12-3/TRBV12-4; CDR3 protein: ASSFGTINEKLF
CDR3 length: 11; V gene: TRBV9; CDR3 protein: ASSRTGSGIQY
CDR3 length: 11; V gene: TRBV20-1; CDR3 protein: SATAGSGNTIY
CDR3 length: 13; V gene: TRBV12-3/TRBV12-4; CDR3 protein: ASSLALHGRHGYT
CDR3 length: 11; V gene: TRBV11-1; CDR3 protein: ASSLGQSYGYT
CDR3 length: 15; V gene: TRBV7-9; CDR3 protein: ASSLGGPGRGNYEQY
CDR3 length: 11; V gene: TRBV20-1; CDR3 protein: SAGSDGSYEQY
CDR3 length: 11; V gene: TRBV7-9; CDR3 protein: TSTGAFGSEQY
CDR3 length: 11; V gene: TRBV28; CDR3 protein: ASFNRGLYGYT
CDR3 length: 10; V gene: TRBV29-1; CDR3 protein: SDLTSTGELF
CDR3 length: 13; V gene: TRBV30; CDR3 protein: AWKYRTTAYNEQF
CDR3 length: 13; V gene: TRBV19; CDR3 protein: ASKQGGIVNSPLH
CDR3 length: 14; V gene: TRBV5-1; CDR3 protein: ASSLVSGLSTGELF
CDR3 length: 12; V gene: TRBV11-2; CDR3 protein: ASSRSGDYYEQY